At least ten counts were recorded for the clone carrying this T cell receptor (beta chain). Its antigen is still unknown. These data belong to a study of T cell repertoires in cytomegalovirus infection. Study-level background: Indications of both CMV infection and matching HLA type were provided by public TCR beta signatures. Study results and caveats: Summed frequency of shared TCR beta families picked out CMV carriers who also had the relevant HLA. Dominating the ex vivo response were HLA-C-restricted CMV-specific TCR beta clonotypes.

From germline, CDR1 is SGHTA and CDR2 FQGNSA. V lost 1 base to trimming and J lost 1 base; unmatched junction nucleotides: 1. CDR3 size: 16 residues. MiXCR, applied by TCRdb to the reads, yields one record per CDR3 protein. Of a few hundred thousand distinct CDR3 sequences in the sample, around 15% were seen once. Sequenced material: PBMCs. This TCR was recovered from a human donor in good health (CMV status not recorded). Some clones in this sample may be carry-over from other donors' samples. The chain combines TRBV7-2 with TRBJ2-3; 11 positions match TRBD2. The CDR3 here is CASSLGLAGRTDTQYF. Here the CDR3 DNA reads TGTGCCAGCAGCTTAGGACTAGCGGGACGCACAGATACGCAGTATTTT.